This TCR beta chain was identified in a study of cytomegalovirus exposure and HLA in healthy donors. Study-wide context: Drawn from HLA-typed donors, about 82 million unique TCRs were held in an early data release.

The PCR had 60 Vbeta and 13 Jbeta primers. Per the original data handling: The count from a later analysis was some 83 million unique TCR beta chains, some 10 million of them shared. Generated by immunoSEQ multiplex PCR, the TCRdb table keeps only in-frame clones and is missing some. The V and J calls and clone size come from that table; D and trimming were worked out from the DNA. Counted here are 100,000 to 150,000 clones, around 75% occurring once; the ten biggest clones make up about 9.1%. This clone was recorded once. What it recognizes is unknown. Per germline, CDR1 MNHNS and CDR2 SASEGT. V was trimmed by 0 bases and J by 2 bases, leaving 10 bases between them. The CDR3 contains 15 residues. Overall study findings and caveats: On later analysis, the bulk of CMV-associated TCR beta chains appeared to be HLA-restricted. The presence/absence work took it that sequencing depth was about the same across donors.

This TCR was sampled from a woman aged 45-59 years in good health and CMV-seropositive. The rearrangement joins TRBV6-1 to TRBJ1-2; D uncertain. Sample: PBMCs. This CDR3 reads CASSEAAGKNYGYTF. CDR3 in DNA: TGTGCCAGCAGTGAAGCTGCGGGGAAGAACTATGGCTACACCTTC.